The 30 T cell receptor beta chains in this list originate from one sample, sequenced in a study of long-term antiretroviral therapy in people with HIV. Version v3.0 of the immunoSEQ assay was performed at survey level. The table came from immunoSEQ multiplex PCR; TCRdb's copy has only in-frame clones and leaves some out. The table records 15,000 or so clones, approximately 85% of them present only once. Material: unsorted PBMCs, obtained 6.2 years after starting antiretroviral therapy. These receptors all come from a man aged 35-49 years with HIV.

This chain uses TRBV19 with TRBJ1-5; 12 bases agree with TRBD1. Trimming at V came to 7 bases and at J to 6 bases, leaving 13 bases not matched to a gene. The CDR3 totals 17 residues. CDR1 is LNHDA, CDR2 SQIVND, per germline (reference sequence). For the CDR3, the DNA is TGTGCCAGTACCTCACGGGAGGGACAGGGGGCTGTTCAGCCCCAGCATTTT. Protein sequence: CASTSREGQGAVQPQHF. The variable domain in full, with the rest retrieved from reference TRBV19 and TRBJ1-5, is DGGITQSPKYLFRKEGQNVTLSCEQNLNHDAMYWYRQDPGQGLRLIYYSQIVNDFQKGDIAEGYSVSREKKESFPLTVTSAQKNPTAFYLCASTSREGQGAVQPQHFGDGTRLSIL.

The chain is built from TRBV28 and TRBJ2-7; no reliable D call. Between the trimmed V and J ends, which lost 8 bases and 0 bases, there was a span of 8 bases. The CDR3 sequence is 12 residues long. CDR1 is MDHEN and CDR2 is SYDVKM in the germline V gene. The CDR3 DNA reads TGTGCCAGCGCCCAGAGCTCCTACGAGCAGTACTTC. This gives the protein CASAQSSYEQYF.

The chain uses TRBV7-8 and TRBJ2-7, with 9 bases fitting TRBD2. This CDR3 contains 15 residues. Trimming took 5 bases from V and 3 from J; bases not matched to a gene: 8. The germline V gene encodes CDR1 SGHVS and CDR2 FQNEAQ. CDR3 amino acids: CASSVRLADLYEQYF. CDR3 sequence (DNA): TGTGCCAGCAGCGTCCGACTAGCGGATCTCTACGAGCAGTACTTC.

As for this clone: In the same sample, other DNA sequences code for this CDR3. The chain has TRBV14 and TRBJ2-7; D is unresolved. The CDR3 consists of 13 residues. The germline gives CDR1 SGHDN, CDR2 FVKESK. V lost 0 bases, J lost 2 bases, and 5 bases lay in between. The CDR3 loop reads CASSQETPYEQYF. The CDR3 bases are TGTGCCAGCAGCCAAGAAACGCCCTACGAGCAGTACTTC.

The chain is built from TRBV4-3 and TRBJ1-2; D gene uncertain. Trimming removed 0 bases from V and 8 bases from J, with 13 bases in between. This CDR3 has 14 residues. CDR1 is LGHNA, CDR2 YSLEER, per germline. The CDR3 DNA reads TGCGCCAGCAGCCAAGAACACCCCGAGGGCGGCTACACCTTC. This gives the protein CASSQEHPEGGYTF.

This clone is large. The CDR3 spells CASSQDRRGSSYEQYF. CDR3 coding DNA: TGTGCCAGCAGCCAAGATCGGCGAGGTAGCTCCTACGAGCAGTACTTC. The chain links TRBV4-2 to TRBJ2-7, with no clear D. Germline V CDR1 and CDR2: LGHNA, YNFKEQ. The CDR3 runs 16 residues. V gave up 0 bases and J gave up 0 bases, with 12 bases separating them.

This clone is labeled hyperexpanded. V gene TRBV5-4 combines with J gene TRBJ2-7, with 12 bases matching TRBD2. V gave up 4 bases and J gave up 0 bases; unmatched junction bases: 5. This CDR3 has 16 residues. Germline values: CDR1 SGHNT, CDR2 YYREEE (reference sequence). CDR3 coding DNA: TGTGCCAGCAGCGACGGACTAGCGGGAAACTCCTACGAGCAGTACTTC. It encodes CASSDGLAGNSYEQYF.

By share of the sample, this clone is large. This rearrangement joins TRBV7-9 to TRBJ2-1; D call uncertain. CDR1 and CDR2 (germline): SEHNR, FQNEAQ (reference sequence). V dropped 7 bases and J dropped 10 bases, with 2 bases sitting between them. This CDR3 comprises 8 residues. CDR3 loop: CASTEQFF. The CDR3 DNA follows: TGTGCCAGCACCGAGCAGTTCTTC.

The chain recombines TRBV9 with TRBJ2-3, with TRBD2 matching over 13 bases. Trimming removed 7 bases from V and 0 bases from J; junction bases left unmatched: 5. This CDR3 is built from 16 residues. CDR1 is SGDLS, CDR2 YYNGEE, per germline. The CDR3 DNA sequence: TGTGCCAGCTCGGTACTAGCGGGAGGGAGCACAGATACGCAGTATTTT. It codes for CASSVLAGGSTDTQYF.

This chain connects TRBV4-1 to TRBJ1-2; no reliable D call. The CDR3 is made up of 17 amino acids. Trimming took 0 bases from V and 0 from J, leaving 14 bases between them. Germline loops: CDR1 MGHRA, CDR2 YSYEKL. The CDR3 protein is CASSQDWPSDANYGYTF. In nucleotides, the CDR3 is TGCGCCAGCAGCCAAGATTGGCCCTCTGACGCTAACTATGGCTACACCTTC.

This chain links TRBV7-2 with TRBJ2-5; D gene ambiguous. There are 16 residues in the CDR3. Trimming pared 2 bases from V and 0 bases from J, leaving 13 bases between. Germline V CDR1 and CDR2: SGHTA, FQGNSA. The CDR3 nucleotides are TGTGCCAGCAGCTTATATTTTAGTCCCCACCAAGAGACCCAGTACTTC. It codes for CASSLYFSPHQETQYF.

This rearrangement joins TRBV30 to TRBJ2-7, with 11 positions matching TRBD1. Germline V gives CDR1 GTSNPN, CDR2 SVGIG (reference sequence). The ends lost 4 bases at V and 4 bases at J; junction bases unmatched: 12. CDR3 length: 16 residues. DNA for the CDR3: TGTGCCTGGAAGGAAAAACGGGACAGGGGGTCTTACGAGCAGTACTTC. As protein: CAWKEKRDRGSYEQYF.

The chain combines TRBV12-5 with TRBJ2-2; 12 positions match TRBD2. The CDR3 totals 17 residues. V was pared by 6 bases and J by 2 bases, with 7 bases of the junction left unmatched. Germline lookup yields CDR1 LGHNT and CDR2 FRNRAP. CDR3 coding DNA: TGTGCTAGTGGCCTCGGGACTAGCGGGTACAACACCGGGGAGCTGTTTTTT. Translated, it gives CASGLGTSGYNTGELFF.

The CDR3, as DNA: TGTGCCAGCAGTTTAATGGCGGCCTCCTCCTACGAGCAGTACTTC. Translated, it gives CASSLMAASSYEQYF. This sequence joins TRBV27 and TRBJ2-7; no definite D call. Germline CDR1 MNHEY, CDR2 SMNVEV (reference sequence). The CDR3 loop spans 15 amino acids. V was shortened by 2 bases and J by 0 bases, with 11 bases between the two germline ends.

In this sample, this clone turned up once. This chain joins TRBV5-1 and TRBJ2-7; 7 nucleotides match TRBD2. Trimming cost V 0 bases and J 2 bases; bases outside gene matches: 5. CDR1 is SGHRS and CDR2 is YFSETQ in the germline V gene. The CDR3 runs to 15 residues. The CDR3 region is CASSLAAGVPYEQYF. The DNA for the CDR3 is TGCGCCAGCAGCTTGGCGGCGGGAGTCCCCTACGAGCAGTACTTC.

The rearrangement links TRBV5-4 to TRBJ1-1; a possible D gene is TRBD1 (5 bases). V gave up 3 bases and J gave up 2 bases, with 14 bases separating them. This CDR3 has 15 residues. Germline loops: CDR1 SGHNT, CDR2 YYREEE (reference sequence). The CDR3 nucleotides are TGTGCCAGCAGCTCTATTCTGACAGCAAACACTGAAGCTTTCTTT. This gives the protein CASSSILTANTEAFF.

The CDR3 spells CASSQGGGGNQPQHF. In DNA form, the CDR3 reads TGTGCCAGCAGCCAAGGGGGGGGTGGCAATCAGCCCCAGCATTTT. This chain uses TRBV4-2 with TRBJ1-5; D is perhaps TRBD1 (5 bases). Germline V gene data show CDR1 as LGHNA and CDR2 as YNFKEQ. With 1 base removed from V and 2 bases from J, the gap between germline ends came to 9 bases. The CDR3 spans 15 residues.

The CDR3 sequence is CASSQRFVGTDTQYF. CDR3 nucleotide sequence: TGCGCCAGCAGCCAACGATTTGTAGGCACAGATACGCAGTATTTT. J is TRBJ2-3 and V is TRBV4-3, with D uncertain. The germline V gene encodes CDR1 LGHNA and CDR2 YSLEER. This CDR3 region has 15 residues. Trimming left V 2 bases short and J 1 base short, with 10 bases between.

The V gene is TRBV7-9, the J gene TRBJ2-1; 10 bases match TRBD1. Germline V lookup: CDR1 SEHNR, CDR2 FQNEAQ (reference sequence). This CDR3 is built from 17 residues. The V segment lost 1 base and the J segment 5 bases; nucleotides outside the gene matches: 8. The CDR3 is CASSLGGIGTGDNEQFF. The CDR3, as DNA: TGTGCCAGCAGCTTAGGTGGTATCGGGACAGGGGACAATGAGCAGTTCTTC. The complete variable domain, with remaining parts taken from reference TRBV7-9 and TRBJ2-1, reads DTGVSQNPRHKITKRGQNVTFRCDPISEHNRLYWYRQTLGQGPEFLTYFQNEAQLEKSRLLSDRFSAERPKGSFSTLEIQRTEQGDSAMYLCASSLGGIGTGDNEQFFGPGTRLTVL.

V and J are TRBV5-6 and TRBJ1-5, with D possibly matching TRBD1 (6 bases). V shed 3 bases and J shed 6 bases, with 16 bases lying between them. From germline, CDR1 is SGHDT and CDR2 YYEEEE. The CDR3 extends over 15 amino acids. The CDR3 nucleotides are TGTGCCAGCAGCTCGATAGGACAGAATAGTCAGCCCCAGCATTTT. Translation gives CASSSIGQNSQPQHF.

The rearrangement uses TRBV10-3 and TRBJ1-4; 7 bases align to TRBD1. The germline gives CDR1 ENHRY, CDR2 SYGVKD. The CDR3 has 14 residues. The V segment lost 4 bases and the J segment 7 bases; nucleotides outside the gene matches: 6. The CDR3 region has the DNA TGTGCCATCAGTGGATACAGGGGAGGTGAAAAACTGTTTTTT. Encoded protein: CAISGYRGGEKLFF.

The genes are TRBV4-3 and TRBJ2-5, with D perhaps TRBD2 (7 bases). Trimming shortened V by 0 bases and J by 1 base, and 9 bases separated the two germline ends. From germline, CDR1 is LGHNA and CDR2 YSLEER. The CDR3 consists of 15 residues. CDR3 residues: CASSQDRGGQETQYF. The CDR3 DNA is TGCGCCAGCAGCCAAGATAGGGGGGGCCAAGAGACCCAGTACTTC.

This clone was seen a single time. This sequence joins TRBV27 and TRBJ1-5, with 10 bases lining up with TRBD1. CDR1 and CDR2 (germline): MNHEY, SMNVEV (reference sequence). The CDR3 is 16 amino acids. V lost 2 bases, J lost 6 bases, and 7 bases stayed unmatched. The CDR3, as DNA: TGTGCCAGCAGTTTACTTTCGGGACAGGGGATTCAGCCCCAGCATTTT. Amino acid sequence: CASSLLSGQGIQPQHF.

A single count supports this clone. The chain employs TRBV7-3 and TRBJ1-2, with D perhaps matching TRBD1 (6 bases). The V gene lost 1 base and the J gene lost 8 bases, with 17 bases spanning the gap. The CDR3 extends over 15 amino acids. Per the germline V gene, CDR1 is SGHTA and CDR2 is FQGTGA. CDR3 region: CASSLNPGQRGGYTF. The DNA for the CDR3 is TGTGCCAGCAGCTTAAACCCCGGACAGCGGGGAGGCTACACCTTC.

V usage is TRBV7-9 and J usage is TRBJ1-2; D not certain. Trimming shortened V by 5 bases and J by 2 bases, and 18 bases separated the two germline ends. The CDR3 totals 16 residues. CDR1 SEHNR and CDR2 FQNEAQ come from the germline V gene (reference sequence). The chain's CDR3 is CASSLRGWLGNYGYTF. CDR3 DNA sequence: TGTGCCAGCAGCCTAAGAGGATGGCTGGGGAACTATGGCTACACCTTC.

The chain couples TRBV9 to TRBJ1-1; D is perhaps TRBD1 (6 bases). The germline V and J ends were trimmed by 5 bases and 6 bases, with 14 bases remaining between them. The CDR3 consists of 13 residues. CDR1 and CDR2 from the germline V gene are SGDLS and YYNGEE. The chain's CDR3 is CASRGEGGAEAFF. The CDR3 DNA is TGTGCCAGCAGAGGGGAGGGGGGAGCTGAAGCTTTCTTT.

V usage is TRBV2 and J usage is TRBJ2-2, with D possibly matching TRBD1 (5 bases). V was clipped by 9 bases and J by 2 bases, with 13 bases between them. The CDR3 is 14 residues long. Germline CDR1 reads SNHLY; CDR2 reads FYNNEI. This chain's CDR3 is CASYKDSNTGELFF. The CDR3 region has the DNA TGTGCCAGTTACAAAGACAGCAACACCGGGGAGCTGTTTTTT.

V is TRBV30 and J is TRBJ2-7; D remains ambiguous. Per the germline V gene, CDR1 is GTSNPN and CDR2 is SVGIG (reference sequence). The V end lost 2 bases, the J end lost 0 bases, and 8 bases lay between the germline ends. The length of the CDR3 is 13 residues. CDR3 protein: CAWSRASSYEQYF. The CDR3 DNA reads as TGTGCCTGGAGTAGGGCTAGCTCCTACGAGCAGTACTTC. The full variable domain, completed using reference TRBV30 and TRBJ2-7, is SQTIHQWPATLVQPVGSPLSLECTVEGTSNPNLYWYRQAAGRGLQLLFYSVGIGQISSEVPQNLSASRPQDRQFILSSKKLLLSDSGFYLCAWSRASSYEQYFGPGTRLTVT.

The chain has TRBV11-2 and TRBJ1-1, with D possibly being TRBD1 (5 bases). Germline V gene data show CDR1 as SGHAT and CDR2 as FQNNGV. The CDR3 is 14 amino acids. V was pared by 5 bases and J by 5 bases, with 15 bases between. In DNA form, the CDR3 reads TGTGCCAGCAGCCTGGGACTGGGAGTTACTGAAGCTTTCTTT. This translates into CASSLGLGVTEAFF.

CDR3 protein: CASSFRNSSSGRFGNEQFF. The CDR3 nucleotides read TGTGCCAGCAGCTTTAGAAATTCGTCTAGCGGGAGATTTGGGAATGAGCAGTTCTTC. The chain combines TRBV7-9 with TRBJ2-1; 10 bases are a match to TRBD2. This CDR3 contains 19 residues. With V trimmed by 3 bases and J by 7 bases, 18 bases remained unmatched. Germline V lookup: CDR1 SEHNR, CDR2 FQNEAQ (reference sequence).